The 22 T cell receptor beta chains in this list originate from one sample, sequenced in a study of blood T cell repertoires in COVID-19. The data were produced by immunoSEQ multiplex PCR, yet TCRdb's version contains in-frame clones alone and is incomplete. Altogether 150,000 to 200,000 clones are present, over 75% being singletons, with the ten largest covering about 25%. Sequences were obtained from peripheral blood. These receptors were collected from a woman in her sixties or seventies with acute or convalescent COVID-19.

The V and J genes are TRBV15 and TRBJ1-4; unclear D gene. Trimming took 6 bases from V and 8 from J, leaving 16 bases between them. The CDR3 runs to 14 residues. Germline V gives CDR1 LNHNV, CDR2 YYDKDF (reference sequence). CDR3 protein: CATSALARLEKLFF. CDR3 sequence (DNA): TGTGCCACCAGTGCACTAGCGAGGCTCGAAAAACTGTTTTTT.

The chain combines TRBV23-1 with TRBJ2-7; perhaps TRBD1 as D (6 bases). The DNA end favors TRBJ2-5, so the J call may be wrong. TRBV23-1 is placed among ORFs of uncertain function. This CDR3 comprises 17 residues. CDR3 loop: CASSQFRDKVKWETQYF. CDR3 DNA: TGCGCCAGCAGTCAATTTCGGGACAAGGTCAAATGGGAGACCCAGTACTTC.

With respect to this clone: This sample also contains other DNA sequences that code for the same CDR3. V usage is TRBV7-8 and J usage is TRBJ2-7; 8 bases fit TRBD1. Germline V gene sequence: CDR1 SGHVS, CDR2 FQNEAQ. The junction had 0 bases not matched to a gene; V was cut back by 1 base and J by 4 bases. The CDR3 totals 13 residues. This CDR3 reads CASSLDRGYEQYF. Here the CDR3 DNA reads TGTGCCAGCAGCTTAGACAGGGGGTACGAGCAGTACTTC.

This chain connects TRBV5-8 to TRBJ2-7, with 9 bases aligning to TRBD2. Germline loops: CDR1 SGHTS, CDR2 YDEGEE. The CDR3 loop spans 17 amino acids. V shed 1 base, J shed 0 bases, and the junction held 8 bases outside the gene matches. CDR3 loop: CASSLHRGRASSYEQYF. Written as DNA, the CDR3 is TGTGCCAGCAGCTTGCATCGCGGGAGGGCCAGCTCCTACGAGCAGTACTTC.

Ten or more counts support this clone. This chain links TRBV14 with TRBJ2-1, with D tentatively TRBD1 (6 bases). The CDR3 contains 16 residues. V lost 5 bases and J 12 bases, leaving 26 bases between the germline ends. Germline CDR1 and CDR2: SGHDN and FVKESK. The CDR3 DNA is TGTGCCAGCAGCGATAGGGGGAATGTGGGGTCCCCGGGGCAGTTCTTC. Its translation is CASSDRGNVGSPGQFF.

The chain recombines TRBV15 with TRBJ1-5; 7 positions agree with TRBD1. CDR1 and CDR2 from the germline V gene are LNHNV and YYDKDF (reference sequence). CDR3 length: 16 amino acids. After removal of 2 bases from V and 4 bases from J, the junction contained 8 bases not matched to a gene. CDR3: CATSRMYRGPNQPQHF. DNA for the CDR3: TGTGCCACCAGCAGAATGTACAGGGGACCGAATCAGCCCCAGCATTTT.

The chain uses TRBV24-1 and TRBJ1-2; D remains unclear. Looked up from germline, CDR1 is KGHDR and CDR2 is SFDVKD. CDR3 size: 12 residues. V lost 3 bases and J lost 8, with 9 bases in between. This chain's CDR3 is CATSDRAGGYTF. DNA for the CDR3: TGTGCCACCAGTGATAGAGCGGGAGGCTACACCTTC.

The chain couples TRBV19 to TRBJ2-4; 8 positions match TRBD1. The V and J ends lost 4 bases and 6 bases, in that order; junction bases with no gene match: 8. This CDR3 spans 15 amino acids. CDR1 is LNHDA, CDR2 SQIVND, per germline (reference sequence). CDR3 sequence reads: CASSTGGGEGNIQYF. The DNA of the CDR3 is TGTGCCAGTAGTACAGGGGGCGGGGAAGGAAACATTCAGTACTTC.

V usage is TRBV19 and J usage is TRBJ2-2; 7 bases match TRBD2. With 8 bases clipped from V and 1 base from J, the junction kept 7 bases outside the gene matches. CDR3 length: 15 residues. CDR1 and CDR2 (germline): LNHDA, SQIVND (reference sequence). As DNA, the CDR3 is TGTGCCAGTTCCGGGGCTAGCGGGAACACCGGGGAGCTGTTTTTT. Its translation: CASSGASGNTGELFF.

The genes are TRBV6-1 and TRBJ1-1; no clear D. V was clipped by 5 bases and J by 7 bases, with 8 bases between them. Germline V gene lookup returns CDR1 MNHNS and CDR2 SASEGT. The CDR3 length is 11 residues. CDR3 coding DNA: TGTGCCAGCAGTTCCCCCGGTGAAGCTTTCTTT. Protein product: CASSSPGEAFF.

CDR3 protein: CASSGDSPVATNEKLFF. The CDR3 DNA is TGTGCCAGTAGCGGGGACAGCCCCGTTGCAACTAATGAAAAACTGTTTTTT. The chain carries TRBV19 and TRBJ1-4, with 7 bases that match TRBD1. Germline CDR1 LNHDA, CDR2 SQIVND (reference sequence). The CDR3 spans 17 residues. The trim removed 6 bases at V and 0 bases at J, leaving 10 bases unmatched.

The CDR3 DNA reads as TGTGCCAGCAGCGTAGGAGCCGGAGGAACCGCTGAAGCTTTCTTT. Translation: CASSVGAGGTAEAFF. The gene calls are TRBV9 and TRBJ1-1; no clear D. The CDR3 consists of 15 residues. The V gene lost 0 bases and the J gene lost 6 bases, with 15 bases spanning the gap. The germline V gene has CDR1 SGDLS and CDR2 YYNGEE.

V and J are TRBV7-9 and TRBJ2-7; 11 bases agree with TRBD2. V gave up 1 base and J gave up 6 bases; unmatched junction bases: 5. This CDR3 has 15 residues. Germline CDR1 SEHNR, CDR2 FQNEAQ (reference sequence). CDR3 sequence: CASSLGTSGLGEQYF. CDR3 bases: TGTGCCAGCAGCTTAGGGACTAGCGGGTTGGGCGAGCAGTACTTC.

The V gene is TRBV19, the J gene TRBJ1-5; D is ambiguous. The CDR3 has 12 residues. Germline lookup yields CDR1 LNHDA and CDR2 SQIVND (reference sequence). The V gene lost 7 bases and the J gene lost 3 bases, with 7 bases spanning the gap. The CDR3, as DNA: TGTGCCAGTAATATCCTCAATCAGCCCCAGCATTTT. Translated, it gives CASNILNQPQHF.

The V gene is TRBV5-1, the J gene TRBJ2-7; D is possibly TRBD2 (5 bases). V was clipped by 5 bases and J by 2 bases, with 14 bases between them. The CDR3 is made up of 14 amino acids. Germline-derived CDR1 and CDR2 are SGHRS and YFSETQ. CDR3 region: CASRVLDSTYEQYF. In DNA form, the CDR3 reads TGCGCCAGCAGGGTATTGGACTCGACCTACGAGCAGTACTTC.

J is TRBJ2-2 and V is TRBV5-4, with TRBD2 identical over 9 bases. The CDR3 totals 16 residues. Germline V gene sequence: CDR1 SGHNT, CDR2 YYREEE (reference sequence). Germline trimming cut 4 bases from V and 5 bases from J; bases unmatched to any gene: 9. CDR3 DNA: TGTGCCAGCAGCACCGGATGGCTAGCGGGAACCGGGGAGCTGTTTTTT. Its protein is CASSTGWLAGTGELFF.

The chain is built from TRBV24-1 and TRBJ2-3; TRBD2 might be the D (5 bases). Germline loops: CDR1 KGHDR, CDR2 SFDVKD. V shed 9 bases and J shed 3 bases, with 9 bases lying between them. This CDR3 has 12 amino acids. The CDR3 here is CATSEVTDTQYF. CDR3 nucleotide sequence: TGTGCCACCTCGGAGGTTACAGATACGCAGTATTTT.

The chain employs TRBV7-2 and TRBJ2-1; possible D gene TRBD2, 6 bases. V was clipped by 1 base and J by 8 bases, with 15 bases between them. The CDR3 sequence is 15 residues long. The germline V gene encodes CDR1 SGHTA and CDR2 FQGNSA. The CDR3 nucleotides are TGTGCCAGCAGCTTAGTTAGCGGACCAACCGATGAGCAGTTCTTC. Protein product: CASSLVSGPTDEQFF.

This clone appeared a single time. The chain recombines TRBV5-1 with TRBJ1-5; maybe TRBD1 (6 bases). The CDR3 contains 15 residues. V was pared by 2 bases and J by 4 bases, with 13 bases between. Germline V gives CDR1 SGHRS, CDR2 YFSETQ. DNA for the CDR3: TGCGCCAGCAGCTTAGGGGGAAACAATAATCAGCCCCAGCATTTT. It specifies CASSLGGNNNQPQHF. Combining the CDR3 with reference TRBV5-1 and TRBJ1-5 gives the whole variable domain KAGVTQTPRYLIKTRGQQVTLSCSPISGHRSVSWYQQTPGQGLQFLFEYFSETQRNKGNFPGRFSGRQFSNSRSEMNVSTLELGDSALYLCASSLGGNNNQPQHFGDGTRLSIL.

The chain has TRBV6-1 and TRBJ1-2; D not resolved. The CDR3 spans 14 residues. Looked up from germline, CDR1 is MNHNS and CDR2 is SASEGT. V lost 2 bases to trimming and J lost 4 bases, with 11 bases between them. In DNA form, the CDR3 reads TGTGCCAGCAGTGAATCGGGTACTCCCTATGGCTACACCTTC. This encodes CASSESGTPYGYTF.

J is TRBJ2-1 and V is TRBV5-4; possibly TRBD2 for D (6 bases). V shed 4 bases and J shed 6 bases, with 11 bases lying between them. The CDR3 runs to 13 residues. CDR1 SGHNT and CDR2 YYREEE come from the germline V gene (reference sequence). CDR3 nucleotide sequence: TGTGCCAGCAGCAGGAGGGGTCTCAATGAGCAGTTCTTC. Residues: CASSRRGLNEQFF.

This clone was seen repeatedly, ten times or more. This chain uses TRBV7-3 with TRBJ1-1; D is uncertain. V shed 11 bases and J shed 1 base, with 14 bases lying between them. The CDR3 contains 13 residues. Germline loops: CDR1 SGHTA, CDR2 FQGTGA. In DNA form, the CDR3 reads TGTGCCTCCCGGGTATCTTCGAACACTGAAGCTTTCTTT. Translation: CASRVSSNTEAFF.